A selection of T cell receptor beta chains follows, all from one sample in a study of CD8 T cells in ankylosing spondylitis. Via MiXCR, TCRdb re-called the 5' RACE reads, giving one row per CDR3 protein. This table holds 500,000 or so distinct CDR3 sequences, 5.3% found once. What was sequenced was blood, either unsorted or a sorted T cell fraction (not recorded which). The receptors here all came from a male donor with ankylosing spondylitis. Each CDR3 is given with its conserved first and last residue. The D gene is left open where the match is weak. Rows may omit the clone size; those that give it use once, few, many or a size class.

J | V | size | D | DNA | CDR3
TRBJ2-1 | TRBV10-3 | many | NA | TGTGCCATCAGTGACCCGGTCAGGGGTTCCTACAATGAGCAGTTCTTC | CAISDPVRGSYNEQFF
TRBJ2-2 | TRBV5-6 | NA | TRBD1 | TGTGCCAGCAGCCTCGCTGGGGGGGACAGGGGGAGCCGCCGGGAGCTGTTTTTT | CASSLAGGDRGSRRELFF
TRBJ1-1 | TRBV12-3/TRBV12-4 | many | NA | TGTGCCAGCAGTTTGTTTGTCGGACTTAGAGTTGAAGCTTTCTTT | CASSLFVGLRVEAFF
TRBJ1-1 | TRBV15 | few | NA | TGTGCCACCAGCCACCCTGACCCGACGGACGGAGGTTGTGAAGCTTTCTTT | CATSHPDPTDGGCEAFF
TRBJ2-5 | TRBV28 | NA | TRBD1 | TGTGCCAGCAGTTCCCCCGGACAGGGCCAAGAGACCCAGTACTTC | CASSSPGQGQETQYF
TRBJ2-7 | TRBV20-1 | many | NA | TGCAGTGCCAGGAGAGGAGGGGCTTCCTACGAGCAGTACTTC | CSARRGGASYEQYF
TRBJ2-6 | TRBV5-1 | many | NA | TGCGCCAGCAGCCGGACGTCTGGGGCCAACGTCCTGACTTTC | CASSRTSGANVLTF
TRBJ1-5 | TRBV12-3/TRBV12-4 | many | NA | TGTGCCAGCAGTCTCGATCAGCCCCAGCATTTT | CASSLDQPQHF
TRBJ2-5 | TRBV20-1 | many | NA | TGCAGTGCTAGAGAACTAGAAAGAGAAGAGACCCAGTACTTC | CSARELEREETQYF
TRBJ2-3 | TRBV5-1 | many | NA | TGTGCCAGCAGCCTCACAGATACGCAGTATTTT | CASSLTDTQYF
TRBJ2-7 | TRBV10-3 | many | NA | TGTGCCATCAGTGAGACAGCCCCTGGCGAGCAGTACTTC | CAISETAPGEQYF
TRBJ1-1 | TRBV5-4 | NA | NA | TGTGCCAGCAGCTTGCCTCAGATGAACACTGAAGCTTTCTTT | CASSLPQMNTEAFF
TRBJ1-5 | TRBV4-1 | many | NA | TGCGCCAGCAGCCAGCAGGACCGAGATAATGAGTCCCAGCATTTT | CASSQQDRDNESQHF
TRBJ1-2 | TRBV9 | many | TRBD1 | TGTGCCAGCACTGCAGGGGGCCCCTATGGCTACACCTTC | CASTAGGPYGYTF
TRBJ2-7 | TRBV20-1 | many | NA | TGCAGTGTAATCCAGTACGAGCAGTACTTC | CSVIQYEQYF
TRBJ2-7 | TRBV10-3 | many | NA | TGTGCCATCGGTGTGACAGAAGCGACCCAGCAGTACTTC | CAIGVTEATQQYF
TRBJ2-1 | TRBV5-1 | many | TRBD1 | TGCGCCAGCAGCAGGAACAGGGGGACCAATGAGCAGTTCTTC | CASSRNRGTNEQFF
TRBJ2-5 | TRBV12-3/TRBV12-4 | many | NA | TGTGCCAGCAGTTTCGGTGGCTCCCAAGAGACCCAGTACTTC | CASSFGGSQETQYF
TRBJ1-6 | TRBV7-2 | many | TRBD1 | TGTGCCAGCAGTCAGACCGGGACAGGGTGGAATTCACCCCTCCACTTT | CASSQTGTGWNSPLHF
TRBJ1-1 | TRBV6-1 | NA | NA | TGTGCCAGCAGTGACGGGGATGGCGGACGGGCTTTCTTT | CASSDGDGGRAFF
TRBJ1-2 | TRBV4-3 | many | TRBD1 | TGCGCCAGCAGCCCAGGTTACAGGGGGCACTATGGCTACACCTTC | CASSPGYRGHYGYTF
TRBJ2-7 | TRBV5-1 | few | NA | TGCGCCAGCAGCTTGGTTGGGGATTACTCCTACGAGCAGTACTTC | CASSLVGDYSYEQYF
TRBJ1-1 | TRBV5-6 | many | TRBD1 | TGTGCCAGCAGCCGCACCGGGACAGGGACTTCTGAAGCTTTCTTT | CASSRTGTGTSEAFF
TRBJ1-2 | TRBV6-5 | few | NA | TGTGCCAGCAGTTCAGGGAGTACTGTCAATGGCTACACCTTC | CASSSGSTVNGYTF
TRBJ2-1 | TRBV29-1 | many | NA | TGCAGCGTTACCATGTCAGACAATGAGCAGTTCTTC | CSVTMSDNEQFF
TRBJ2-1 | TRBV4-3 | many | TRBD1 | TGCGCCAGCAGCCAAGATATTACCCCGACAGGGGGAGCCGCCCCGTTCTTC | CASSQDITPTGGAAPFF
TRBJ2-5 | TRBV28 | few | TRBD2 | TGTGCCAGCAGTCTAGCGGGAGACGCTCAAGAGACCCAGTACTTC | CASSLAGDAQETQYF
TRBJ1-1 | TRBV24-1 | many | NA | TGTGCCACCAGTGAGGGGTCTGCGGGGAACACTGAAGCTTTCTTT | CATSEGSAGNTEAFF
TRBJ2-1 | TRBV4-2 | many | NA | TGTGCCAGCAGCCAGACGTACAGGTCCTCCTACAATGAGCAGTTCTTC | CASSQTYRSSYNEQFF
TRBJ1-5 | TRBV5-1 | many | NA | TGCGCCAGCAGCTTCCGGGGTGAGCAGCCCCAGCATTTT | CASSFRGEQPQHF
TRBJ1-2 | TRBV7-2 | few | TRBD1 | TGTGCCAGCAGCTTAGCGCAAGTTTCGGGACAGCTGGAACCCAACTATGGCTACACCTTC | CASSLAQVSGQLEPNYGYTF
TRBJ2-3 | TRBV20-1 | many | TRBD2 | TGCAGTGCTAGCGGGACTAGAAACACAGATACGCAGTATTTT | CSASGTRNTDTQYF
TRBJ2-3 | TRBV20-1 | many | TRBD1 | TGCAGTGCTAGCCGACAGGGGGCGAATACGCAGTATTTT | CSASRQGANTQYF
TRBJ2-2 | TRBV12-3/TRBV12-4 | many | NA | TGTGCCAGCACTATACAGCGCACCGGGGAGCTGTTTTTT | CASTIQRTGELFF
TRBJ1-5 | TRBV5-1 | many | NA | TGCGCCAGCAGCCCTGACAGTCGCAATCAGCCCCAGCATTTT | CASSPDSRNQPQHF
TRBJ2-3 | TRBV10-3 | few | TRBD2 | TGTGCCATCAGTGCGGGGACTAGCGGGGGGGTATACACAGATACGCAGTATTTT | CAISAGTSGGVYTDTQYF
TRBJ2-5 | TRBV15 | many | NA | TGTGCCACAGTCCGGGGAGAGGGGTACCAAGAGACCCAGTACTTC | CATVRGEGYQETQYF